The 30 T cell receptor beta chains in this list originate from one sample, sequenced in a study of T cells in Graves' hyperthyroidism and ophthalmopathy (dated by TCRdb to the late 2010s). Library creation used multiplex PCR. Sequenced on an Illumina HiSeq 2000. The TCR beta CDR3 regions were amplified from the RNA transcripts. The first round of RT-PCR for the TCR CDR3 was performed with the HTBI primer set and the Qiagen OneStep RT-PCR kit. TCRdb applied fastp at Q25 and MiXCR to the public reads, then kept only in-frame beta chains. Each CDR3 protein gets just one entry, which takes the most common genes and DNA from the rows behind it. The sample table holds hundreds of thousands of distinct CDR3 sequences, of which roughly 15% were seen once. The ten largest account for roughly 13% of the sample. The sequenced material came from blood. These receptors were collected from a man aged 18 to 30 with Graves' ophthalmopathy.

This clonotype has a count of ten or more. This rearrangement joins TRBV30 to TRBJ2-7; D may correspond to TRBD1 or TRBD2 (5 bases each). Trimming took off 1 base at V and 2 bases at J, with 12 bases between the two ends. Germline values: CDR1 GTSNPN, CDR2 SVGIG (reference sequence). The CDR3 length is 14 residues. Here the CDR3 reads CAWSGEGKPYEQYF. The CDR3 region has the DNA TGTGCCTGGAGTGGTGAGGGGAAGCCCTACGAGCAGTACTTC.

The chain recombines TRBV4-1 with TRBJ2-1, with D possibly being TRBD2 (6 bases). Trimming stripped 0 bases from V and 7 bases from J, with 13 bases between. Germline CDR1 MGHRA, CDR2 YSYEKL. This CDR3 comprises 15 residues. CDR3 protein: CASSQEVSGGNEQFF. In DNA, the CDR3 is TGCGCCAGCAGCCAAGAGGTTTCTGGGGGGAATGAGCAGTTCTTC.

This clonotype was seen many times. This chain joins TRBV7-9 and TRBJ2-7; 10 positions match TRBD2. The CDR3 has 15 amino acids. Germline values: CDR1 SEHNR, CDR2 FQNEAQ (reference sequence). With 1 base clipped from V and 7 bases from J, the junction kept 7 bases outside the gene matches. CDR3 bases: TGTGCCAGCAGCTTAGTAGCGGGAGGAGAGGAAGAGCAGTACTTC. Amino acids: CASSLVAGGEEEQYF.

This clonotype was seen many times. The rearrangement joins TRBV7-8 to TRBJ1-5; D uncertain. The germline V gene has CDR1 SGHVS and CDR2 FQNEAQ. V was pared by 5 bases and J by 4 bases, with 15 bases between. The CDR3 length is 15 residues. The CDR3 here is CASSADRRTNQPQHF. DNA for the CDR3: TGTGCCAGCAGCGCTGACCGCCGCACAAATCAGCCCCAGCATTTT.

This clonotype was found a few times. The rearrangement uses TRBV7-9 and TRBJ1-5, with D perhaps TRBD1 (6 bases). Germline V CDR1 and CDR2: SEHNR, FQNEAQ (reference sequence). Trimming took 3 bases from V and 3 from J, leaving 12 bases between them. This CDR3 has 15 amino acids. CDR3 in amino acids: CASSFSGEPNQPQHF. The CDR3 DNA follows: TGTGCCAGCAGCTTCTCAGGGGAACCCAATCAGCCCCAGCATTTT.

The sample holds many counts of this clonotype. The V and J genes are TRBV10-1 and TRBJ1-1; D unresolved. This CDR3 spans 13 amino acids. The germline V gene has CDR1 WNHNN and CDR2 SYGVQD (reference sequence). Trimming took 2 bases from V and 3 from J, leaving 7 bases between them. This CDR3 is CASSEAFDTEAFF. The CDR3 DNA is TGCGCCAGCAGTGAGGCATTCGACACTGAAGCTTTCTTT.

The J gene is TRBJ1-1, the V gene TRBV29-1; tentatively, D is TRBD1 (5 bases). Germline V CDR1 and CDR2: SQVTM, ANQGSEA. The V gene lost 2 bases and the J gene lost 6 bases, with 7 bases spanning the gap. The length of the CDR3 is 11 residues. The CDR3 reads CSVERGPEAFF. CDR3 nucleotide sequence: TGCAGCGTTGAACGGGGACCTGAAGCTTTCTTT.

This clonotype was detected many times. This CDR3 reads CASSLVISGGADTQYF. DNA of the CDR3: TGTGCCAGCAGCTTAGTTATTAGCGGGGGGGCAGATACGCAGTATTTT. The rearrangement joins TRBV11-2 to TRBJ2-3, with TRBD2 matching over 11 bases. The CDR3 extends over 16 amino acids. Germline CDR1 is SGHAT and CDR2 is FQNNGV. V lost 1 base, J lost 4 bases, and 4 bases stayed unmatched.

This chain connects TRBV6-1 to TRBJ1-5; D not certain. Germline lookup yields CDR1 MNHNS and CDR2 SASEGT. The V gene lost 4 bases and the J gene lost 2 bases, with 12 bases spanning the gap. The CDR3 has 15 amino acids. CDR3 in DNA: TGTGCCAGCAGTGGAGGAACACGAGGCAATCAGCCCCAGCATTTT. Protein sequence: CASSGGTRGNQPQHF.

V usage is TRBV7-8 and J usage is TRBJ2-7, with TRBD2 matching 10 bases. V shed 6 bases and J 6 bases; nucleotides not matched to a gene: 5. CDR3 length equals 13 residues. In germline, CDR1 is SGHVS, CDR2 FQNEAQ. The CDR3 is CASRRTSGPEQYF. In DNA, the CDR3 is TGTGCCAGCAGAAGGACTAGCGGCCCCGAGCAGTACTTC.

The rearrangement joins TRBV20-1 to TRBJ1-2, with no clear D. This CDR3 is 14 amino acids long. Germline CDR1 reads DFQATT; CDR2 reads SNEGSKA (reference sequence). V lost 0 bases and J 0 bases, leaving 8 bases between the germline ends. DNA of the CDR3: TGCAGTGCTAGAGAAGGATACCCTAACTATGGCTACACCTTC. Its protein product is CSAREGYPNYGYTF.

The chain is built from TRBV6-1 and TRBJ2-5; D may correspond to TRBD1 or TRBD2 (8 bases each). This CDR3 is built from 17 residues. In germline, CDR1 is MNHNS, CDR2 SASEGT. V dropped 6 bases and J dropped 6 bases, with 26 bases sitting between them. CDR3 nucleotide sequence: TGTGCCAGCAGGGTTTCCGGGGGGGGACAGGCGATTAAGACCCAGTACTTC. It yields the protein CASRVSGGGQAIKTQYF.

V and J are TRBV27 and TRBJ2-7, with 7 bases matching TRBD1. CDR1 MNHEY and CDR2 SMNVEV come from the germline V gene (reference sequence). This CDR3 spans 14 amino acids. V lost 5 bases to trimming and J lost 2 bases; unmatched junction nucleotides: 6. CDR3 in amino acids: CASSPGTVPYEQYF. The CDR3 region has the DNA TGTGCCAGCAGTCCCGGGACAGTCCCCTACGAGCAGTACTTC.

This clonotype has a handful of counts. J is TRBJ2-2 and V is TRBV19; D remains unclear. This CDR3 contains 11 residues. Between the trimmed V and J ends, which lost 5 bases and 8 bases, there was a span of 6 bases. Germline V CDR1 and CDR2: LNHDA, SQIVND (reference sequence). Here the CDR3 DNA reads TGTGCCAGTAGTCCGGAAGGGGAGCTGTTTTTT. Encoded protein: CASSPEGELFF.

The DNA of the CDR3 is TGTGCCAGCAGCTTAGCGGGGGACAGGGTGGAGACCCAGTACTTC. Its translation is CASSLAGDRVETQYF. The rearrangement links TRBV5-5 to TRBJ2-5, with a weak D call TRBD1 (9 bases). This CDR3 has 15 amino acids. Germline loops: CDR1 SGHKS, CDR2 YYEKEE (reference sequence). V was shortened by 2 bases and J by 5 bases, with 16 bases between the two germline ends.

This clonotype has a handful of counts. The chain carries TRBV7-9 and TRBJ2-1, with D tentatively TRBD2 (5 bases). The CDR3 totals 15 residues. Trimming pared 8 bases from V and 3 bases from J, leaving 17 bases between. Germline V gives CDR1 SEHNR, CDR2 FQNEAQ (reference sequence). The CDR3 DNA sequence: TGTGCCAGCCCCAAAGGGTTAGCGAGCTACAATGAGCAGTTCTTC. This translates into CASPKGLASYNEQFF.

Only a few counts were recorded for this clonotype. The CDR3 loop is CASTQTVSPTEAFF. DNA of the CDR3: TGTGCCAGCACCCAGACGGTCAGTCCCACTGAAGCTTTCTTT. The chain uses TRBV4-2 and TRBJ1-1; D unresolved. The germline gives CDR1 LGHNA, CDR2 YNFKEQ. This CDR3 comprises 14 residues. The V and J ends lost 7 bases and 4 bases respectively, with 16 bases between them.

The rearrangement links TRBV7-2 to TRBJ2-7; the match to TRBD1 covers 8 bases. V lost 4 bases to trimming and J lost 8 bases; unmatched junction nucleotides: 10. Germline assignment: CDR1 SGHTA and CDR2 FQGNSA. CDR3 length: 14 residues. The DNA of the CDR3 is TGTGCCAGCAGCTCCGGGACAGGCCCTTACCAGCAGTACTTC. It specifies CASSSGTGPYQQYF.

This clonotype was seen ten or more times. This chain joins TRBV7-9 and TRBJ2-7, with 9 bases matching TRBD1. The CDR3 contains 15 residues. J lost 4 bases, V lost 4 bases, and 8 bases had no gene match. Germline V gives CDR1 SEHNR, CDR2 FQNEAQ (reference sequence). CDR3 residues: CASSSPGQGMYEQYF. CDR3 bases: TGTGCCAGCAGCTCTCCGGGACAGGGTATGTACGAGCAGTACTTC. The variable domain in full, completed from reference TRBV7-9 and TRBJ2-7, reads DTGVSQNPRHKITKRGQNVTFRCDPISEHNRLYWYRQTLGQGPEFLTYFQNEAQLEKSRLLSDRFSAERPKGSFSTLEIQRTEQGDSAMYLCASSSPGQGMYEQYFGPGTRLTVT.

This sequence joins TRBV19 and TRBJ1-2, with 7 bases that match TRBD1. The ends lost 5 bases at V and 4 bases at J; junction bases unmatched: 7. The CDR3 is made up of 14 amino acids. Germline V CDR1 and CDR2: LNHDA, SQIVND (reference sequence). The CDR3 loop is CASSAAGGLYGYTF. The CDR3 DNA sequence: TGTGCCAGTAGTGCTGCAGGGGGACTCTATGGCTACACCTTC.

This clonotype occurred many times. The genes are TRBV4-1 and TRBJ2-2; tentatively, D is TRBD1 (6 bases). CDR3 length: 15 amino acids. Germline V lookup: CDR1 MGHRA, CDR2 YSYEKL. Deletions cut 4 bases from V and 4 bases from J, with 13 bases between. The CDR3 DNA reads as TGCGCCAGCAGCCGTGGGGGCTTGCCCACCGGGGAGCTGTTTTTT. Its protein product is CASSRGGLPTGELFF.

This clonotype was recorded a few times. The J gene is TRBJ1-1, the V gene TRBV7-2, with D uncertain. Germline V gives CDR1 SGHTA, CDR2 FQGNSA. Deletions cut 2 bases from V and 1 base from J, with 14 bases between. The length of the CDR3 is 16 residues. The CDR3 loop reads CASSLRLSAANTEAFF. DNA of the CDR3: TGTGCCAGCAGCTTACGGTTGTCGGCAGCGAACACTGAAGCTTTCTTT. Complete variable domain (other parts from reference TRBV7-2 and TRBJ1-1): GAGVSQSPSNKVTEKGKDVELRCDPISGHTALYWYRQSLGQGLEFLIYFQGNSAPDKSGLPSDRFSAERTGGSVSTLTIQRTQQEDSAVYLCASSLRLSAANTEAFFGQGTRLTVV.

The rearrangement links TRBV15 to TRBJ1-2; 9 nucleotides align to TRBD1. In germline, CDR1 is LNHNV, CDR2 YYDKDF (reference sequence). With V trimmed by 9 bases and J by 8 bases, 10 bases remained unmatched. There are 13 residues in the CDR3. The CDR3 spells CATTGQGPHGYTF. The CDR3, as DNA: TGTGCCACAACGGGACAGGGACCCCACGGCTACACCTTC.

This clonotype showed up many times. The chain employs TRBV29-1 and TRBJ1-1; D gene uncertain. This CDR3 is built from 13 residues. V was clipped by 6 bases and J by 1 base, with 12 bases between them. In germline, CDR1 is SQVTM, CDR2 ANQGSEA. DNA of the CDR3: TGCAGCGTCACGTTTGATTCGAACACTGAAGCTTTCTTT. This gives the protein CSVTFDSNTEAFF.

This clonotype was seen ten or more times. The chain uses TRBV2 and TRBJ1-2; 7 nucleotides align to TRBD1. J gave up 2 bases and V 3 bases, and 3 bases lay outside the gene matches. Germline V gene sequence: CDR1 SNHLY, CDR2 FYNNEI. The CDR3 runs to 14 residues. The CDR3 bases are TGTGCCAGCAGTGACCCAGGGGGAAACTATGGCTACACCTTC. Translation: CASSDPGGNYGYTF.

This clonotype has ten or more counts. The V call is TRBV20-1, the J call TRBJ2-5; maybe TRBD2 (5 bases). The CDR3 extends over 14 amino acids. V dropped 0 bases and J dropped 5 bases, with 13 bases sitting between them. Per germline, CDR1 DFQATT and CDR2 SNEGSKA (reference sequence). In nucleotides, the CDR3 is TGCAGTGCTAGAGATCTGCCCGGGGTCGAGACCCAGTACTTC. Amino acid sequence: CSARDLPGVETQYF.

This clonotype was counted at least ten times. The rearrangement joins TRBV7-3 to TRBJ2-5; D tentatively reads TRBD1 or TRBD2 (5 bases each). Looked up from germline, CDR1 is SGHTA and CDR2 is FQGTGA. The V and J ends lost 4 bases and 2 bases respectively, with 14 bases between them. This CDR3 spans 15 amino acids. CDR3 protein: CASSSHGGGQETQYF. For the CDR3, the DNA is TGTGCCAGCAGCTCTCATGGGGGTGGTCAAGAGACCCAGTACTTC.

This clonotype turned up a few times. The genes are TRBV18 and TRBJ2-5; TRBD2 aligns across 14 bases. Germline assignment: CDR1 KGHSH and CDR2 LQKENI. J gave up 2 bases and V 4 bases, and 3 bases lay outside the gene matches. The CDR3 is 16 residues long. CDR3: CASSRTSGGQQETQYF. In DNA, the CDR3 is TGTGCCAGCTCACGGACTAGCGGGGGGCAACAAGAGACCCAGTACTTC.

This clonotype was recorded a few times. V is TRBV29-1 and J is TRBJ2-5; possibly TRBD1 or TRBD2 for D (5 bases each). Looked up from germline, CDR1 is SQVTM and CDR2 is ANQGSEA. CDR3 size: 14 residues. With 5 bases removed from V and 1 base from J, the gap between germline ends came to 14 bases. The CDR3 DNA reads as TGCAGCGTTCCCTCGCAGGGAGCCCAAGAGACCCAGTACTTC. It is translated as CSVPSQGAQETQYF.

This clonotype was observed at least ten times. The chain recombines TRBV5-1 with TRBJ2-7; possibly TRBD2 for D (6 bases). CDR1 and CDR2 from the germline V gene are SGHRS and YFSETQ. The CDR3 contains 14 residues. V lost 3 bases, J lost 4 bases, and 14 bases lay in between. The CDR3 DNA is TGCGCCAGCAGCTGGGCCGGGACTTGGTACGAGCAGTACTTC. This gives the protein CASSWAGTWYEQYF.